The table lists the clone carrying this TCR beta chain with a count of one. Its antigen is unidentified. These data come from a study of T cell clonotyping in hematopoietic cell transplantation. Findings and limits, study-wide: At the given depth, recipient repertoires were over 95% de novo clonotypes.

Germline V gene lookup returns CDR1 LNHDA and CDR2 SQIVND (reference sequence). This CDR3 comprises 12 residues. V shed 8 bases and J shed 8 bases, with 15 bases lying between them. The method was immunoSEQ multiplex PCR; TCRdb's version includes in-frame clones alone and lacks a portion of them. The sample holds 27,000 or so clones, approximately 95% seen once. The chain couples TRBV19 to TRBJ1-2; D remains unclear. The receptor was isolated from a man aged 45 to 65 in good health. Some clones in this sample may be carry-over from other donors' samples. Sequencing was carried out using peripheral blood mononuclear cells. The CDR3 nucleotides read TGTGCCAGTGGTCAAAGGAGGTTCGGCTACACCTTC. Its translation: CASGQRRFGYTF.